The table lists the clone carrying this T cell receptor beta chain with many counts. Its antigen is not identified. This sample was included in a study of T cell repertoires in cytomegalovirus infection. On the study more broadly: CMV epitopes that were recently identified and HLA-C-restricted were used alongside well-studied HLA-B-restricted ones. Signatures in public TCR beta sequences pointed to both CMV infection and matching HLA type.

The V gene lost 5 bases and the J gene lost 2 bases, with 15 bases spanning the gap. This CDR3 spans 16 amino acids. CDR1 and CDR2 (germline): SGHVS, FQNEAQ. Using its own MiXCR run on the reads, TCRdb lists one record per CDR3 protein. The table includes approximately 1,000,000 distinct CDR3 sequences, roughly a third detected once. Sequencing used cultured CD8+ T cells from PBMCs, obtained from culture after CMV antigen stimulation. The receptor's source is a human donor in good health (CMV status not recorded). Some clones in this sample may be carry-over from other donors' samples. The chain combines TRBV7-8 with TRBJ2-2; D is possibly TRBD2 (6 bases). CDR3 coding DNA: TGTGCCAGCAGCCTAAGACTAGAATTAAACACCGGGGAGCTGTTTTTT. As protein: CASSLRLELNTGELFF.